This T cell receptor beta chain originates from a study of memory CD4+ T cells and cytomegalovirus serostatus. Germline V gene data show CDR1 as LNHDA and CDR2 as SQIVND (reference sequence). With 7 bases removed from V and 5 bases from J, the gap between germline ends came to 22 bases. This CDR3 is 16 amino acids long. Produced via immunoSEQ multiplex PCR; TCRdb's table is partial and in-frame only. In the table there are about 50,000 clones, about three quarters of which are singletons. The sort gate was single viable CD3+CD4+CD8-CD45RO+ cells for memory CD4+ T cells. Sequenced: memory CD4+ T cells from blood. This chain connects TRBV19 to TRBJ2-3; TRBD2 is a possible D gene (7 bases). The sequence came from an adult in good health and CMV-seronegative. The CDR3 is CASTPRGAGAQDTQYF. In DNA form, the CDR3 reads TGTGCCAGTACTCCCCGGGGGGCGGGGGCCCAAGATACGCAGTATTTT. Drawing the rest from reference TRBV19 and TRBJ2-3, the complete variable domain is DGGITQSPKYLFRKEGQNVTLSCEQNLNHDAMYWYRQDPGQGLRLIYYSQIVNDFQKGDIAEGYSVSREKKESFPLTVTSAQKNPTAFYLCASTPRGAGAQDTQYFGPGTRLTVL.